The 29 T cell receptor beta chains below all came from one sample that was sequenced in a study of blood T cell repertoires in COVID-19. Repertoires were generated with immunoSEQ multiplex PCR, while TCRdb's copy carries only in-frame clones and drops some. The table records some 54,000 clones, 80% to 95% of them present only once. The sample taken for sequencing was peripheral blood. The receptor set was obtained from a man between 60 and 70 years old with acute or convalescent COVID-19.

The CDR3 sequence: CASSRAGHENTEAFF. CDR3 bases: TGTGCCAGCTCACGAGCGGGACACGAAAACACTGAAGCTTTCTTT. The chain combines TRBV18 with TRBJ1-1; D might be TRBD1 (6 bases). V lost 4 bases and J lost 2, with 14 bases in between. This CDR3 contains 15 residues. Per germline, CDR1 KGHSH and CDR2 LQKENI.

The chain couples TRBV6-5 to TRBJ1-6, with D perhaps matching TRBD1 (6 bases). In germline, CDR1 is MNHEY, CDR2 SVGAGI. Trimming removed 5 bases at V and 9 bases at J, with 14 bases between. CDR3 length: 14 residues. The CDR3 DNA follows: TGTGCCAGCAGTCCGTCCCGGGACATTTCACCCCTCCACTTT. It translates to CASSPSRDISPLHF.

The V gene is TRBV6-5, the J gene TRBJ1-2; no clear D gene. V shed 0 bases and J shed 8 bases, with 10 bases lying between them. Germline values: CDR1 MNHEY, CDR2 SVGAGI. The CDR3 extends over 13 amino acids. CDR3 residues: CASSYSRGGGYTF. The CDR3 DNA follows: TGTGCCAGCAGTTACTCCCGGGGAGGGGGCTACACCTTC.

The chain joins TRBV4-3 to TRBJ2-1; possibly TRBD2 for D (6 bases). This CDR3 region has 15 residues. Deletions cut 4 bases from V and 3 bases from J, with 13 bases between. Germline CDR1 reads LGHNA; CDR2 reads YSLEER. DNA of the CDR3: TGCGCCAGCAGCCCTACGGGACTTAACTACAATGAGCAGTTCTTC. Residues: CASSPTGLNYNEQFF.

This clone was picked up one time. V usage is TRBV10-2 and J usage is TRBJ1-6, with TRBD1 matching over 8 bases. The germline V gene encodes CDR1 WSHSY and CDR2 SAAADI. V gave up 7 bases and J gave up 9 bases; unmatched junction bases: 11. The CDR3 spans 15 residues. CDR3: CASNDRTGTASPLHF. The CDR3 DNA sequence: TGCGCCAGCAACGACCGGACAGGGACGGCTTCACCCCTCCACTTT.

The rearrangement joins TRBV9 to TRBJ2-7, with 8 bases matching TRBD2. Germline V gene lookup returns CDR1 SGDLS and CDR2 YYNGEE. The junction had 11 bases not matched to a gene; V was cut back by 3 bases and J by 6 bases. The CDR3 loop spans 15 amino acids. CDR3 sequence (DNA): TGTGCCAGCAGCGCATGGGGGACTAGTGAGGGCGAGCAGTACTTC. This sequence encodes CASSAWGTSEGEQYF.

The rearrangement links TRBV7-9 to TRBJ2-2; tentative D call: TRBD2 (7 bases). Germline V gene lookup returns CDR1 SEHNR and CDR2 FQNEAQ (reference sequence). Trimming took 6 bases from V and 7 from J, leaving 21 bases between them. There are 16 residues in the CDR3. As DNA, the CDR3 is TGTGCCAGCAGTCGACCCGTAGGGGGGGCGATCGGGGAGCTGTTTTTT. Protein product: CASSRPVGGAIGELFF.

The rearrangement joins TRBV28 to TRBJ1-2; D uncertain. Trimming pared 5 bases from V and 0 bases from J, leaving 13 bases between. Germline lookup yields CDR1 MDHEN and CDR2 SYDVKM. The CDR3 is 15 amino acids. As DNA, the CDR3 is TGTGCCAGCAGTATAGCGACGGGAACTAACTATGGCTACACCTTC. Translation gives CASSIATGTNYGYTF.

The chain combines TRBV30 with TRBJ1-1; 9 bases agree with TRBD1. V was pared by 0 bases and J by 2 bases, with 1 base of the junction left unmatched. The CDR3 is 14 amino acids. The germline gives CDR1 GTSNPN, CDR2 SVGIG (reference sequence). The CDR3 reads CAWSVGQGNTEAFF. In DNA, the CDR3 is TGTGCCTGGAGTGTGGGACAGGGTAACACTGAAGCTTTCTTT.

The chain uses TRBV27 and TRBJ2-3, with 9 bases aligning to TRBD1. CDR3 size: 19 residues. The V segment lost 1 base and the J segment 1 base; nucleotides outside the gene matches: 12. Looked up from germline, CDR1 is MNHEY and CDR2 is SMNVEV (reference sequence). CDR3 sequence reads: CASSLLTPTGGLGTDTQYF. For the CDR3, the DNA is TGTGCCAGCAGTTTATTGACCCCCACAGGGGGCCTCGGCACAGATACGCAGTATTTT.

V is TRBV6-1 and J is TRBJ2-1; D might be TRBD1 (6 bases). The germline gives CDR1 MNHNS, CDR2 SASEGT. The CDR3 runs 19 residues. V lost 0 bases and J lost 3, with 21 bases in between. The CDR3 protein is CASSEASDSSSPVYNEQFF. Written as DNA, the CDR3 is TGTGCCAGCAGTGAAGCGTCGGACAGTAGTTCCCCAGTCTACAATGAGCAGTTCTTC.

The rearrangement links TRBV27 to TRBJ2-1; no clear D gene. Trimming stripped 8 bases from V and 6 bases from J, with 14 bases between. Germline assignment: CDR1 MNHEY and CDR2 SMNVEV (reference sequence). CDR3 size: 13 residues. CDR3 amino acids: CASGAPSTNEQFF. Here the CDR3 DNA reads TGTGCCAGCGGTGCCCCTTCTACCAATGAGCAGTTCTTC.

The CDR3 loop reads CASSPRDRVLGGYTF. CDR3 in DNA: TGTGCCAGCAGCCCCCGGGACAGGGTGCTAGGAGGCTACACCTTC. The chain joins TRBV7-9 to TRBJ1-2, with 9 bases aligning to TRBD1. The CDR3 is 15 residues long. Germline CDR1 is SEHNR and CDR2 is FQNEAQ (reference sequence). With V trimmed by 5 bases and J by 8 bases, 12 bases remained unmatched.

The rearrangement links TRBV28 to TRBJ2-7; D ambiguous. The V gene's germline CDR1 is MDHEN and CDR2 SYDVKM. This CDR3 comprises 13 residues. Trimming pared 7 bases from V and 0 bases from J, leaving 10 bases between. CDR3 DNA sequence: TGTGCCAGCACCGCCCGCGGCTCCTACGAGCAGTACTTC. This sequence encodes CASTARGSYEQYF.

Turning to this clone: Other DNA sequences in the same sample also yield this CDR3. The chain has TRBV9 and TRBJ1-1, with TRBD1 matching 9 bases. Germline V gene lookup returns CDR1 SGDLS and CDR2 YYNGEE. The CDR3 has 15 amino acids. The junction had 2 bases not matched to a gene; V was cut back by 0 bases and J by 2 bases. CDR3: CASSVVGQGNTEAFF. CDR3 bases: TGTGCCAGCAGCGTAGTGGGACAGGGAAACACTGAAGCTTTCTTT.

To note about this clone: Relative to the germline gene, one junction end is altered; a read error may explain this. This CDR3 reads CASSLGPTDGHF. The CDR3 DNA is TGTGCCAGCAGTTTAGGGCCGACAGATGGACACTTC. V gene TRBV12-3 or TRBV12-4 combines with J gene TRBJ2-7; a weak D match, TRBD1 (5 bases). The CDR3 spans 12 residues.

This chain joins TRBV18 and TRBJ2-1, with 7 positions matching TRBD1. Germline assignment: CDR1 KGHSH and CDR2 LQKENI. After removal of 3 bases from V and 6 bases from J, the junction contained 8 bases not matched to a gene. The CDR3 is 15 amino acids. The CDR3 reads CASSPRDRVVNEQFF. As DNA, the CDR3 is TGTGCCAGCTCACCCCGGGACAGAGTGGTCAATGAGCAGTTCTTC. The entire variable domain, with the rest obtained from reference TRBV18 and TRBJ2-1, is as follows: NAGVMQNPRHLVRRRGQEARLRCSPMKGHSHVYWYRQLPEEGLKFMVYLQKENIIDESGMPKERFSAEFPKEGPSILRIQQVVRGDSAAYFCASSPRDRVVNEQFFGPGTRLTVL.

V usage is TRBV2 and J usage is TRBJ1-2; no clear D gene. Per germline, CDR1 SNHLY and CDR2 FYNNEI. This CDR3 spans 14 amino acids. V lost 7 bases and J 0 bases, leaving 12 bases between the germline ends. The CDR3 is CASTEDRANYGYTF. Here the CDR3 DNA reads TGTGCCAGCACGGAGGATCGAGCTAACTATGGCTACACCTTC.

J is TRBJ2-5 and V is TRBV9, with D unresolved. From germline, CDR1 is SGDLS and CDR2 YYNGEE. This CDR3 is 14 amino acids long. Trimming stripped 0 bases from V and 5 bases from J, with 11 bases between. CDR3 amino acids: CASSVVPDGETQYF. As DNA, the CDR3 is TGTGCCAGCAGCGTAGTACCAGACGGGGAGACCCAGTACTTC. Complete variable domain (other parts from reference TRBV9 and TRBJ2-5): DSGVTQTPKHLITATGQRVTLRCSPRSGDLSVYWYQQSLDQGLQFLIQYYNGEERAKGNILERFSAQQFPDLHSELNLSSLELGDSALYFCASSVVPDGETQYFGPGTRLLVL.

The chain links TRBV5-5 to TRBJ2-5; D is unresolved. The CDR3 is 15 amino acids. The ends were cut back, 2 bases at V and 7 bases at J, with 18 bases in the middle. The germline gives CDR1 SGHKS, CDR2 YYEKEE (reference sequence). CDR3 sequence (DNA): TGTGCCAGCAGCTTAAACAACAACCCAGGCCGGACCCAGTACTTC. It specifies CASSLNNNPGRTQYF.

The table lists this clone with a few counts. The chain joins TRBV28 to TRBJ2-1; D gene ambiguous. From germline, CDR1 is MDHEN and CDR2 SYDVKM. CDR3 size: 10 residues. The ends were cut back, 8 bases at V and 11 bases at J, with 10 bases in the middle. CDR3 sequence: CASASTQQFF. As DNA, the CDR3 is TGTGCCAGCGCGAGTACTCAGCAGTTCTTC. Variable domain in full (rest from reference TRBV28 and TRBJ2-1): DVKVTQSSRYLVKRTGEKVFLECVQDMDHENMFWYRQDPGLGLRLIYFSYDVKMKEKGDIPEGYSVSREKKERFSLILESASTNQTSMYLCASASTQQFFGPGTRLTVL.

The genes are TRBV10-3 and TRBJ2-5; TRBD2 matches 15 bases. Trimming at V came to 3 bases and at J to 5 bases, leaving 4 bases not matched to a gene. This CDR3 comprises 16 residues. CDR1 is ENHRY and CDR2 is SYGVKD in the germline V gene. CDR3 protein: CAISDGLAGGGETQYF. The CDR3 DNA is TGTGCCATCAGTGACGGACTAGCGGGAGGGGGGGAGACCCAGTACTTC.

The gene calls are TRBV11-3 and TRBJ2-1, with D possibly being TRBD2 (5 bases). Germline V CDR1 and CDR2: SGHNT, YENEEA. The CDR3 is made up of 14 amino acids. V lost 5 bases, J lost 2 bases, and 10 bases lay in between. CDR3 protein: CASSREGTYNEQFF. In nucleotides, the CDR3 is TGTGCCAGCAGCCGGGAAGGGACCTACAATGAGCAGTTCTTC.

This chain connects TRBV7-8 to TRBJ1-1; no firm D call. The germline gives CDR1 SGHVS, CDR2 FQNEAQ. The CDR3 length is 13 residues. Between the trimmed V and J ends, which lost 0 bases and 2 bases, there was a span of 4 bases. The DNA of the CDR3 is TGTGCCAGCAGCTTAGCTCCAAACACTGAAGCTTTCTTT. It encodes CASSLAPNTEAFF.

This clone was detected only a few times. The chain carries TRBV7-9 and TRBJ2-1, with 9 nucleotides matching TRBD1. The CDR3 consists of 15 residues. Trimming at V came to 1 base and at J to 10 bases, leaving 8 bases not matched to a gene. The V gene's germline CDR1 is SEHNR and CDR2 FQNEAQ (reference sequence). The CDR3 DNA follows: TGTGCCAGCAGCTTAGGGACAGGGGATTCTCGCGAGCAGTTCTTC. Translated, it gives CASSLGTGDSREQFF.

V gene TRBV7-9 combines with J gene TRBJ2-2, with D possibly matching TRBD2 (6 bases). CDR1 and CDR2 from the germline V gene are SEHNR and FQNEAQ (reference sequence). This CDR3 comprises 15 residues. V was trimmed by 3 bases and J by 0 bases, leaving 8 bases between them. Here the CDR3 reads CASSFLASNTGELFF. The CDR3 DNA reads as TGTGCCAGCAGCTTTCTAGCGTCGAACACCGGGGAGCTGTTTTTT.

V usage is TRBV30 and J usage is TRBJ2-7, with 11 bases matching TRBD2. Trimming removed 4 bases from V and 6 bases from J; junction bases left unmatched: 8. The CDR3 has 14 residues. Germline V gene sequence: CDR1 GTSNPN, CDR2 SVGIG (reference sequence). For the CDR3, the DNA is TGTGCCTGGACCCGGGGACTAGCGGCGGGCGAGCAGTACTTC. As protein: CAWTRGLAAGEQYF.

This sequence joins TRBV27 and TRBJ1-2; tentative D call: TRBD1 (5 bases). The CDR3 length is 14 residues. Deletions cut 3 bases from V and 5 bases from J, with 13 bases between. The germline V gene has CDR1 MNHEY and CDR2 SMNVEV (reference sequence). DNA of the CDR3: TGTGCCAGCAGTTTCACAGGCGACACTTATGGCTACACCTTC. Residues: CASSFTGDTYGYTF.

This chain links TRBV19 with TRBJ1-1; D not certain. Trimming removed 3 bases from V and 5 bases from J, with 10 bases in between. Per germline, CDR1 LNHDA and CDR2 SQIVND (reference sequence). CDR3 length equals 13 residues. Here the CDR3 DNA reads TGTGCCAGTAGTATCCGGTCGCTGACTGAAGCTTTCTTT. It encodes CASSIRSLTEAFF.